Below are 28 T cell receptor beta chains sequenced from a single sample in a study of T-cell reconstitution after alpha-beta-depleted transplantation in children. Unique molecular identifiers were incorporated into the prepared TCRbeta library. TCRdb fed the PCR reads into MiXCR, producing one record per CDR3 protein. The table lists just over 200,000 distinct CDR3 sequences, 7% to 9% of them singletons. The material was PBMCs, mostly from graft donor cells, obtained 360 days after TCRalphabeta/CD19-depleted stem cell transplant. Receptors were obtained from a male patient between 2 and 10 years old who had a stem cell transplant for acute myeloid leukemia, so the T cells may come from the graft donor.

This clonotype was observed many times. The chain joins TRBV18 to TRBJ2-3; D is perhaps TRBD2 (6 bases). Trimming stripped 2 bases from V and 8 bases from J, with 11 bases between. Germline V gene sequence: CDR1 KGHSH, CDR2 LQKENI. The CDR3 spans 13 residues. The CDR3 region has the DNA TGTGCCAGCTCACCAGCGGGGAAAGTTACGCAGTATTTT. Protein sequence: CASSPAGKVTQYF.

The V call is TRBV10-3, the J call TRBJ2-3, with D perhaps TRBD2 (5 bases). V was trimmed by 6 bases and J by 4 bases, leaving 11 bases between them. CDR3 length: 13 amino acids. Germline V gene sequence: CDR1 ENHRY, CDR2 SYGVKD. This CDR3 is CAISTREADTQYF. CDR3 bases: TGTGCCATCAGCACTAGAGAGGCAGATACGCAGTATTTT.

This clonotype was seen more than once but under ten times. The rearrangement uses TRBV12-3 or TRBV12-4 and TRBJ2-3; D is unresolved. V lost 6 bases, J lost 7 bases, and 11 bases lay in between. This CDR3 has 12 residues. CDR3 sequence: CASRVTSNTQYF. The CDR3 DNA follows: TGTGCCAGCAGGGTGACCAGCAATACGCAGTATTTT.

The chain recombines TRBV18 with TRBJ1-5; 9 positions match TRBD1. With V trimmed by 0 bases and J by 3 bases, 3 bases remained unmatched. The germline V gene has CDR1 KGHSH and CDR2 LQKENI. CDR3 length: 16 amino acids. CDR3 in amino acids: CASSPPGQGINQPQHF. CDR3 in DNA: TGTGCCAGCTCACCACCCGGACAGGGGATCAATCAGCCCCAGCATTTT.

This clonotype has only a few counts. CDR3 nucleotides: TGTGCCAGCAGCTTAGGTTGGGGGACAGGGCTTGGCGAGCAGTACTTC. This sequence encodes CASSLGWGTGLGEQYF. The chain has TRBV7-2 and TRBJ2-7; 9 bases are shared with TRBD1. The CDR3 is 16 amino acids. V was pared by 1 base and J by 6 bases, with 10 bases of the junction left unmatched. Germline CDR1 reads SGHTA; CDR2 reads FQGNSA.

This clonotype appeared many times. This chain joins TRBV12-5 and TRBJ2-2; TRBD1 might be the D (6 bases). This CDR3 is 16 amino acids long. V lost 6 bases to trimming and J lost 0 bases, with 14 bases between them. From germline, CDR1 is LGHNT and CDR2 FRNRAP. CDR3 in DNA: TGTGCTAGTGGGTGGGACACCGGCGCGAACACCGGGGAGCTGTTTTTT. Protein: CASGWDTGANTGELFF.

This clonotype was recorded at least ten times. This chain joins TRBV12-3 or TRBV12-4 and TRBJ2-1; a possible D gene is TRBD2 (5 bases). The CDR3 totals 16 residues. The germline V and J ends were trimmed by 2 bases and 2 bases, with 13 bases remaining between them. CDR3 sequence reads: CASSLSGIGPYNEQFF. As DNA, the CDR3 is TGTGCCAGCAGTTTATCGGGGATCGGCCCCTACAATGAGCAGTTCTTC.

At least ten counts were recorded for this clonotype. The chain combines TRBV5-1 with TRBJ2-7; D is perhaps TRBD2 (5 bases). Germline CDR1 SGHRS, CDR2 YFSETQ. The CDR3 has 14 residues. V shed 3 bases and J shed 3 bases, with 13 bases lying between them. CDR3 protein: CASSWTQPNYEQYF. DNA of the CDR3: TGCGCCAGCAGCTGGACTCAGCCCAACTACGAGCAGTACTTC.

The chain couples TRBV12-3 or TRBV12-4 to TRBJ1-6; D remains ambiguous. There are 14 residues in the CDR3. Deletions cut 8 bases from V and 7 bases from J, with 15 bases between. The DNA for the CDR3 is TGTGCCAGCTCGGAGGGCCGGCTGAATTCACCCCTCCACTTT. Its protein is CASSEGRLNSPLHF.

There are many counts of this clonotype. The CDR3 DNA is TGCAGTGCTAGGAGGACTAGCGGGTACAAAAACATTCAGTACTTC. This encodes CSARRTSGYKNIQYF. The V gene is TRBV20-1, the J gene TRBJ2-4; 11 bases are shared with TRBD2. The CDR3 extends over 15 amino acids. Germline V gene sequence: CDR1 DFQATT, CDR2 SNEGSKA (reference sequence). Unmatched junction bases numbered 4, after V lost 3 bases and J lost 3 bases.

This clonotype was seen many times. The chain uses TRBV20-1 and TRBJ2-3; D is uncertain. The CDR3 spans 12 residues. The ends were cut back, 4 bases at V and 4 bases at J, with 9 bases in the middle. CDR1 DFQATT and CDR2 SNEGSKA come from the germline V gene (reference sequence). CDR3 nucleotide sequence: TGCAGTGCTAACCCTGAAGCAGATACGCAGTATTTT. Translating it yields CSANPEADTQYF.

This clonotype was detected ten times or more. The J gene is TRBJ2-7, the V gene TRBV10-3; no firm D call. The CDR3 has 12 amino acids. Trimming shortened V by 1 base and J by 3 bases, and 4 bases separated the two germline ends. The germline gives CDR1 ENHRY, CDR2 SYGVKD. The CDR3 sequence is CAISELNYEQYV. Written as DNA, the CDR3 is TGTGCCATCAGTGAGTTGAACTACGAGCAGTACGTC.

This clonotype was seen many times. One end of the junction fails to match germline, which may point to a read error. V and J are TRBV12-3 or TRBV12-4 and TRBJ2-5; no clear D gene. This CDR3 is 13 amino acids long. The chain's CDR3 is CASSPPGQGTQYF. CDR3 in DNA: TGTGCCAGCAGCCCCCCCGGGCAAGGGACCCAGTACTTC.

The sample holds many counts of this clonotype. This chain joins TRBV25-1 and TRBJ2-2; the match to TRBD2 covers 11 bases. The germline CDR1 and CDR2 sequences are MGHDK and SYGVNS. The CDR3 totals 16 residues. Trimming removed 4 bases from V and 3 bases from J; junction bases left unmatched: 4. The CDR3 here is CASSGGLAAYTGELFF. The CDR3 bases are TGTGCCAGCAGTGGGGGACTAGCGGCCTACACCGGGGAGCTGTTTTTT.

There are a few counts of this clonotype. CDR3 in DNA: TGCAGCGTTGAAGGGGGGCCGGCAGAGACCCAGTACTTC. Translating it yields CSVEGGPAETQYF. The chain joins TRBV29-1 to TRBJ2-5; D may be TRBD1 (6 bases). Per the germline V gene, CDR1 is SQVTM and CDR2 is ANQGSEA. V gave up 1 base and J gave up 4 bases, with 10 bases separating them. This CDR3 has 13 amino acids.

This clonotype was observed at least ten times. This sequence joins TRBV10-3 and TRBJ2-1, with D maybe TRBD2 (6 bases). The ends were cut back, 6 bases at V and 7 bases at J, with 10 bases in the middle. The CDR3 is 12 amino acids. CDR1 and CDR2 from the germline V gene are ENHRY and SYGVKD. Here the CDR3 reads CAISQGRNEQFF. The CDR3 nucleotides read TGTGCCATCAGCCAAGGGAGGAATGAGCAGTTCTTC.

CDR3 amino acids: CASSFGPGTGNQPQHF. The CDR3 region has the DNA TGTGCCAGCAGTTTTGGGCCAGGGACAGGGAATCAGCCCCAGCATTTT. J is TRBJ1-5 and V is TRBV12-3 or TRBV12-4; 9 positions match TRBD1. The CDR3 totals 16 residues. Losses at the gene ends were 3 bases for V and 4 bases for J; bases not matched to a gene: 7.

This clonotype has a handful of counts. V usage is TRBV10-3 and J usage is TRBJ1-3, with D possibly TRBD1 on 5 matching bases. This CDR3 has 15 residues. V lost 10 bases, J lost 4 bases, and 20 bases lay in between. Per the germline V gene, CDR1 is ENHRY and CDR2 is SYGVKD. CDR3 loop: CATHTGTFSGNTIYF. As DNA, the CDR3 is TGTGCCACCCATACCGGGACTTTTTCGGGAAACACCATATATTTT.

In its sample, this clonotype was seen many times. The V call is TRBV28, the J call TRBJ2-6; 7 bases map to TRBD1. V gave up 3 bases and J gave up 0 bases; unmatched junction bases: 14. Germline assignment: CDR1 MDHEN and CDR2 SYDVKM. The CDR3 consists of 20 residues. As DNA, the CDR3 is TGTGCCAGCAGTTTTCTTAACCGACAGGGCCCTCTCTCTGGGGCCAACGTCCTGACTTTC. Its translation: CASSFLNRQGPLSGANVLTF.

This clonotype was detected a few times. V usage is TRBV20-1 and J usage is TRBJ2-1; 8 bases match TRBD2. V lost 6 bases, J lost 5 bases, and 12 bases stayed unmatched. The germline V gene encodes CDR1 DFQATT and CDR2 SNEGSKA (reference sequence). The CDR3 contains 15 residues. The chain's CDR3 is CSAAHSGSGDNEQFF. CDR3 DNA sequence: TGCAGTGCCGCACACAGCGGGAGTGGGGACAATGAGCAGTTCTTC.

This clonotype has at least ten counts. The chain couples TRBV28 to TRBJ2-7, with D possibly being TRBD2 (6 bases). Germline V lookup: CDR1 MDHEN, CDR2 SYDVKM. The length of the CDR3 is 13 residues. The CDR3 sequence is CVVLGLASYEQYF. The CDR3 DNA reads TGTGTTGTTCTGGGACTTGCCTCCTACGAGCAGTACTTC.

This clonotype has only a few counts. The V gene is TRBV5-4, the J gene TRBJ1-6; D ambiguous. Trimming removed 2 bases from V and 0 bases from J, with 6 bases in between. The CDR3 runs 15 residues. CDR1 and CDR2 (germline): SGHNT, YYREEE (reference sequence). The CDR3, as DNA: TGTGCCAGCAGCTTAAAGAGCTCCTATAATTCACCCCTCCACTTT. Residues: CASSLKSSYNSPLHF.

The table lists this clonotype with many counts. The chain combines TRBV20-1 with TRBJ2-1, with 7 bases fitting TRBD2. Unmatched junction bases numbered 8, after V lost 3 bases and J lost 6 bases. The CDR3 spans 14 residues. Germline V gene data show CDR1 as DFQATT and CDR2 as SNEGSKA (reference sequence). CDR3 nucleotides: TGCAGTGCTAGTTGGGCGGGAGTCGGCAATGAGCAGTTCTTC. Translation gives CSASWAGVGNEQFF.

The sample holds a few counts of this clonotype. CDR3 amino acids: CSARPGGRDTEAFF. Here the CDR3 DNA reads TGCAGTGCTAGACCCGGGGGAAGGGACACTGAAGCTTTCTTT. The chain couples TRBV20-1 to TRBJ1-1; D is possibly TRBD1 (5 bases). The CDR3 has 14 amino acids. CDR1 and CDR2 from the germline V gene are DFQATT and SNEGSKA (reference sequence). V was shortened by 2 bases and J by 3 bases, with 13 bases between the two germline ends.

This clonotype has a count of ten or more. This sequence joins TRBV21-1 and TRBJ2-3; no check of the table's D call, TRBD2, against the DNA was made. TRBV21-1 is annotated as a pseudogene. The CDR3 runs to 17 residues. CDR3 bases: TGTGCCAGCAGCAAAGAAGAGCGGGGAGCTAGCACAGATACGCAGTATTTT. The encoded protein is CASSKEERGASTDTQYF.

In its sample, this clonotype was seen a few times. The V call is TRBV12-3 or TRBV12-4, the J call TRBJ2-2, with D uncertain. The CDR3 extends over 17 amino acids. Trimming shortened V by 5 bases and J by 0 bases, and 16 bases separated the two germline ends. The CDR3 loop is CASSASVFGANTGELFF. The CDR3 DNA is TGTGCCAGCAGTGCGTCCGTCTTTGGAGCGAACACCGGGGAGCTGTTTTTT.

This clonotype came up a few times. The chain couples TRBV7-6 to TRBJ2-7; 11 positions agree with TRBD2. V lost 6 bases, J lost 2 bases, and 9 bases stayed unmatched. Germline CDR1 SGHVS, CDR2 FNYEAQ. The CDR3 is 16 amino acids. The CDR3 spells CASSPLTSGGAYEQYV. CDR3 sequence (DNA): TGTGCCAGCAGTCCCCTTACTAGCGGGGGAGCCTACGAGCAGTACGTC.

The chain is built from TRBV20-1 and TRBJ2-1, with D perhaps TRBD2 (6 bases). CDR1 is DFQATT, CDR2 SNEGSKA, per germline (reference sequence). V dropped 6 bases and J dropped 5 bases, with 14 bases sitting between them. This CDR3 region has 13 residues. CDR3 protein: CSALLTGDNEQFF. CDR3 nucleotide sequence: TGCAGTGCCCTGCTGACGGGGGACAATGAGCAGTTCTTC.